This T cell receptor beta chain was captured by sequencing in a study of blood T cells in healthy people across ages. In the study overall: About one barcoded beta molecule was captured per two T cells (by template switching). Study observations and caveats: Conclusively comparing naive with antigen-experienced cells was impossible with unsorted PBMCs. One million T cells yielded diversity estimates that were considered underestimates.

Donors were systemically healthy Caucasian individuals from Russia aged roughly 6 to 100 years. This clonotype has more than one count but fewer than ten. Its target is unknown. The CDR3 length is 13 residues. The germline V gene encodes CDR1 ENHRY and CDR2 SYGVKD. The V segment lost 3 bases and the J segment 7 bases; nucleotides outside the gene matches: 6. Primed by a sample-barcoded 5' primer and a J-beta primer mix, a second PCR proceeded for 7 to 11 cycles. Via MiXCR, TCRdb re-called the 5' RACE reads, giving one row per CDR3 protein. The sample comprises about 640,000 distinct CDR3 sequences, approximately 50% of which are singletons, and about two fifths rests with the top ten.

The rearrangement links TRBV10-3 to TRBJ2-7; 7 bases agree with TRBD2. The sample was blood. The TCR was taken from a man aged 55 to 69 in good health. The CDR3, as DNA: TGTGCCATCAGTGATGGACTAGGTGGTGAGCAGTACTTC. Translated: CAISDGLGGEQYF.